The text below deals with one TCR beta chain. Its cognate antigen is unknown. The read gets to within 3 residues of the CDR3 end, and the germline J gene fills in the rest. This sample stems from a study of Tregs in tolerant kidney transplant recipients. Findings and limits, study-wide: Activated donor B cell expansion appeared to reveal the most relevant donor-specific TCRbeta repertoire.

Profiling relied on immunoSEQ multiplex PCR, and the TCRdb table lists in-frame clones only, not all of them. Its table records about 14,000 clones. With V trimmed by 1 base and J by 2 bases, 3 bases remained unmatched. CDR1 and CDR2 from the germline V gene are SGHVS and FNYEAQ. The CDR3 consists of 16 residues. Recipients received nonmyeloablative bone marrow transplants from related graft donors, with transient mixed chimerism. Unstimulated regulatory T cells (CD4+CD25+CD127-), CD4+CD25- non-regulatory cells, CD4 and CD8 cells were FACS-sorted from thawed PBMCs. The source material was CD8+ T cells from blood (PBMCs), sampled 6 months after the transplant. The chain couples TRBV7-6 to TRBJ1-4; 8 nucleotides agree with TRBD1. The sequence was collected from a human patient who received a combined kidney and bone marrow transplant. Some T cells may be provided by the graft donor. The CDR3 loop is CASSLDRGGTNEKLFF. Partial CDR3 DNA: TGTGCCAGCAGCTTAGACAGGGGGGGCACTAATGAAAAA.